The rows below give T cell receptor beta chains drawn from one sample of a study of T cell repertoires in cytomegalovirus infection. TCRdb reanalysed the reads using MiXCR and keeps one entry per CDR3 protein. The sample yields about 310,000 distinct CDR3 sequences, approximately 10% seen once. What was sequenced was PBMCs. Receptors originate from a human donor in good health (CMV status not recorded). Some clones in this sample may be carry-over from other donors' samples. CDR3s include the opening cysteine and the closing phenylalanine or tryptophan. D genes are given only for firm matches. The size entry is marked missing in some rows and otherwise reads once, few, many or a size class.

TRBJ2-1	TRBV7-9	many	-	12	TGTGCCAGCAGCTCGGGACGATATGAGCAGTTCTTC	CASSSGRYEQFF
TRBJ1-3	TRBV29-1	few	-	13	TGCAGCGCTTCGCAATTCTCTGGAAACACCATATATTTT	CSASQFSGNTIYF
TRBJ1-4	TRBV4-1	-	-	15	TGCGCCAGCAGCCCGACGGGTCCTCTAAATGAAAAACTGTTTTTT	CASSPTGPLNEKLFF
TRBJ2-1	TRBV7-9	many	-	15	TGTGCCAGCAGCTTACGGGACAACTTCTACAATGAGCAGTTCTTC	CASSLRDNFYNEQFF
TRBJ1-1	TRBV7-9	few	-	14	TGTGCCAGCAGCTTAGAGGTGGCAAAGGCAGAAGCTTTCTTT	CASSLEVAKAEAFF
TRBJ1-6	TRBV11-3	few	-	13	TGTGCCAGCAGCTTAAACAGGGTCTCACCCCTCCACTTT	CASSLNRVSPLHF
TRBJ1-6	TRBV18	few	TRBD1	16	TGTGCCAGCTCACCAGTCGGGACAGCTGTTAATTCACCCCTCCACTTT	CASSPVGTAVNSPLHF
TRBJ1-5	TRBV12-3/TRBV12-4	few	-	13	TGTGCCAGCAGTTTAGACAGCCGGCAGCCCCAGCATTTT	CASSLDSRQPQHF
TRBJ1-4	TRBV28	many	-	13	TGTGCCAGCCGGGCGGGGCCGGCTGAAAAACTGTTTTTT	CASRAGPAEKLFF
TRBJ2-3	TRBV2	many	-	14	TGTGCCAGCACCAAGGTTACTAGCACAGATACGCAGTATTTT	CASTKVTSTDTQYF
TRBJ2-4	TRBV18	few	TRBD1	14	TGTGCCAGCTCACCAGGACAGGTCAAAAACATTCAGTACTTC	CASSPGQVKNIQYF
TRBJ1-2	TRBV6-1	few	TRBD1	16	TGTGCCAGCAGTGACCGGGACAGTTACGTTTACTATGGCTACACCTTC	CASSDRDSYVYYGYTF
TRBJ1-2	TRBV7-9	many	-	13	TGTGCCAGCACCTTGTCCGGGGAATATGGCTACACCTTC	CASTLSGEYGYTF
TRBJ1-4	TRBV28	many	TRBD1	15	TGTGCCAGCAAACCGGGACAGTCAACTAATGAAAAACTGTTTTTT	CASKPGQSTNEKLFF
TRBJ1-1	TRBV14	many	-	16	TGTGCCAGCAGCCAAGATTTAGCAGGGATGAACACTGAAGCTTTCTTT	CASSQDLAGMNTEAFF
TRBJ2-5	TRBV20-1	many	TRBD2	16	TGCAGTGCTAGAGGACAGGGCGGGGGGGCATTAGGGACCCAGTACTTC	CSARGQGGGALGTQYF
TRBJ1-2	TRBV3-1	many	-	15	TGTGCCAGCAGCCAAGCGCCAACTGTAAACTATGGCTACACCTTC	CASSQAPTVNYGYTF
TRBJ1-2	TRBV14	many	TRBD1	16	TGTGCCAGCAGCCCCCTTGGACAGGTTAAGAACTATGGCTACACCTTC	CASSPLGQVKNYGYTF
TRBJ2-2	TRBV24-1	-	TRBD2	17	TGTGCCACCGGAGAGTCTAGCGGGGAATCCTTCACCGGGGAGCTGTTTTTT	CATGESSGESFTGELFF
TRBJ2-1	TRBV6-2/TRBV6-3	many	TRBD1	14	TGTGCCAGCAGCGACCGGGACAGGGGTAATGAGCAGTTCTTC	CASSDRDRGNEQFF
TRBJ1-1	TRBV12-3/TRBV12-4	many	-	13	TGTGCCAGCAGTTTCGGGAGGGAGAAGGAAGCTTTCTTT	CASSFGREKEAFF
TRBJ2-4	TRBV28	many	-	12	TGTGCCAGCAGCCCCACGGTAAACATTCAGTACTTC	CASSPTVNIQYF
TRBJ2-1	TRBV27	-	TRBD2	15	TGTGCCAGCGGGATCCTAGCGGGGCTTGGCAATGAGCAGTTCTTC	CASGILAGLGNEQFF